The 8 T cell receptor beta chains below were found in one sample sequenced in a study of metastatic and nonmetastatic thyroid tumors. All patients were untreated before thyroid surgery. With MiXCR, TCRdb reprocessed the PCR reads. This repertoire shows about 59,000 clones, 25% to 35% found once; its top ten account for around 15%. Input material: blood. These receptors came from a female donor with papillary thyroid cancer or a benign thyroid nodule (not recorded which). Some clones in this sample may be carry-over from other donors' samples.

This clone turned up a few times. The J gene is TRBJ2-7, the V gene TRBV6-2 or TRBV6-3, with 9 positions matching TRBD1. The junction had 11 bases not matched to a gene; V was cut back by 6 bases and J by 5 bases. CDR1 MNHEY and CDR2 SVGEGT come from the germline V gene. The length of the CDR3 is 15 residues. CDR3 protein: CASRTPGQGIHEQYF. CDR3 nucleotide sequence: TGTGCCAGCAGGACCCCGGGACAGGGTATCCACGAGCAGTACTTC.

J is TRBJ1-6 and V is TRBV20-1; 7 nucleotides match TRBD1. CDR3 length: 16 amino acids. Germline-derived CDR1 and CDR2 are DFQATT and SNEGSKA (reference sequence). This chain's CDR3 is CRAQRDRYLYNSPLHF. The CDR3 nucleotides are TGCAGAGCCCAACGGGACAGATATTTGTATAATTCACCCCTCCACTTT.

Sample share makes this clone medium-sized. The CDR3 is CASRPDRGAYEQYF. The CDR3 region has the DNA TGTGCCAGCAGACCCGACAGGGGCGCCTACGAGCAGTACTTC. The chain combines TRBV28 with TRBJ2-7, with TRBD1 identical over 8 bases. The germline V gene encodes CDR1 MDHEN and CDR2 SYDVKM. This CDR3 has 14 residues. Trimming took 6 bases from V and 2 from J; bases not matched to a gene: 6.

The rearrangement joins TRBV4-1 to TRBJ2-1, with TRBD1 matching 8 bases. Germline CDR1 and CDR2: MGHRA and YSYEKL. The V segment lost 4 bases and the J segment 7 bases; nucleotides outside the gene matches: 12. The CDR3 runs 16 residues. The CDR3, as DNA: TGCGCCAGCAGCCGATTGACAGGGGTCGGAGTTAATGAGCAGTTCTTC. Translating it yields CASSRLTGVGVNEQFF.

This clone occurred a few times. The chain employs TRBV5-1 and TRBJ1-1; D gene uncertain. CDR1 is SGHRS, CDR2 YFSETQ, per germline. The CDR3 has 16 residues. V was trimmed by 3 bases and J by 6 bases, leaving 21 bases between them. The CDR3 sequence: CASSWRTTSMGAEAFF. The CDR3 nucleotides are TGCGCCAGCAGCTGGAGGACGACATCGATGGGCGCTGAAGCTTTCTTT.

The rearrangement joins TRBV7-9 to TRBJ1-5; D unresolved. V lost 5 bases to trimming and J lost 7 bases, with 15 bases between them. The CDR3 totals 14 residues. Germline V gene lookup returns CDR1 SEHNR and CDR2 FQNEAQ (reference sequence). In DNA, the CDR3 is TGTGCCAGCAGCCCACTCTTGGGAGGGCAGCCCCAGCATTTT. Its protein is CASSPLLGGQPQHF.

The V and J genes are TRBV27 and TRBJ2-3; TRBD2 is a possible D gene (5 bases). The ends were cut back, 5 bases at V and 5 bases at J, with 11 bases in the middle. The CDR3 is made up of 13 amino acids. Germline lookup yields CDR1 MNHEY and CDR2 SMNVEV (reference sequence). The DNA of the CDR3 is TGTGCCAGCAGTCATGCGGGTGGAGATACGCAGTATTTT. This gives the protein CASSHAGGDTQYF.

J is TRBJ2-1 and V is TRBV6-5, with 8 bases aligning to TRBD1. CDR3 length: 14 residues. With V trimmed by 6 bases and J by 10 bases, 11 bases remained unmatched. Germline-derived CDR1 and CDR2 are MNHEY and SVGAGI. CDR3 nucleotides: TGTGCCAGCAGCATGGATCCAGGGGGCAGAGAGCAGTTCTTC. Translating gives CASSMDPGGREQFF.